This TCR beta chain was obtained from a study of blood T cell repertoires in COVID-19. Study summary: COVID-19 samples collected from the United States, Italy and Spain covered acute and convalescent phases.

The CDR3 totals 13 residues. V was trimmed by 11 bases and J by 4 bases, leaving 18 bases between them. Germline CDR1 and CDR2: MNHNS and SASEGT. Each participant's cohort was designated according to participant-reported clinical history. Cohort 3 donors were reported recovered after two negative PCRs, clearance, or symptom resolution. The table came from immunoSEQ multiplex PCR; TCRdb's copy has only in-frame clones and leaves some out. The sample consists of about 300,000 clones, around 86% of them appearing once. The chain recombines TRBV6-1 with TRBJ2-7; no clear D gene. Sequencing used PBMCs or T cells enriched from blood (not recorded which). The receptor was derived from a man aged 25 to 45 who had recovered from COVID-19. CDR3 amino acids: CAGKGGDTYEQYF. The CDR3 bases are TGTGCCGGTAAAGGTGGAGATACTTACGAGCAGTACTTC.